What follows is one T cell receptor (beta chain) and its context. A multiplex PCR was run with 60 Vbeta primers and 13 Jbeta primers. Produced via immunoSEQ multiplex PCR; TCRdb's table is partial and in-frame only. The sample lists 180,000 or so clones, roughly 87% seen once, with 1.5% to 1.7% in the top ten. These data originate in a study of cytomegalovirus exposure and HLA in healthy donors. V gave up 3 bases and J gave up 8 bases, with 4 bases separating them. This CDR3 region has 11 residues. Germline V gene sequence: CDR1 MDHEN, CDR2 SYDVKM. The sequence was obtained from a man aged 40-49 years in good health and CMV-seronegative. Input material: PBMCs. V is TRBV28 and J is TRBJ2-2, with D unresolved. DNA of the CDR3: TGTGCCAGCAGTTTCGAGGGGGAGCTGTTTTTT. It encodes CASSFEGELFF. The full variable domain, with the rest looked up from reference TRBV28 and TRBJ2-2, is DVKVTQSSRYLVKRTGEKVFLECVQDMDHENMFWYRQDPGLGLRLIYFSYDVKMKEKGDIPEGYSVSREKKERFSLILESASTNQTSMYLCASSFEGELFFGEGSRLTVL.